The 14 T cell receptor beta chains below come from one sample, sequenced in a study of blood T cell repertoires in COVID-19. Only in-frame clones appear in the TCRdb table, and some are missing; sequencing was by immunoSEQ multiplex PCR. The sample has 200,000 to 300,000 clones, 83% seen once. Specimen: peripheral blood. These receptor sequences come from a human donor in a cohort sampled during active COVID-19.

The chain is built from TRBV11-2 and TRBJ2-5; 10 positions agree with TRBD1. The germline V gene has CDR1 SGHAT and CDR2 FQNNGV. Trimming removed 3 bases from V and 1 base from J; junction bases left unmatched: 2. This CDR3 region has 15 residues. The CDR3: CASSFGQGVQETQYF. DNA of the CDR3: TGTGCCAGCAGCTTTGGACAGGGGGTCCAAGAGACCCAGTACTTC.

This clone was found once. The rearrangement joins TRBV20-1 to TRBJ2-3, with a tentative D call TRBD2 (5 bases). The CDR3 has 15 amino acids. From germline, CDR1 is DFQATT and CDR2 SNEGSKA (reference sequence). V was shortened by 3 bases and J by 0 bases, with 13 bases between the two germline ends. CDR3 sequence: CSASIIRESTDTQYF. The DNA for the CDR3 is TGCAGTGCTAGTATCATACGGGAAAGCACAGATACGCAGTATTTT.

The V gene is TRBV19, the J gene TRBJ2-5; 7 bases fit TRBD1. The CDR3 is 15 amino acids. V trimming: 6 bases; J trimming: 2 bases; junction bases outside the gene matches: 9. CDR1 is LNHDA, CDR2 SQIVND, per germline (reference sequence). CDR3 coding DNA: TGTGCCAGTAGAACCGGGACAGTTAAACAAGAGACCCAGTACTTC. This gives the protein CASRTGTVKQETQYF.

The chain combines TRBV5-1 with TRBJ1-1; TRBD1 is a possible D gene (5 bases). This CDR3 has 12 residues. The germline V gene has CDR1 SGHRS and CDR2 YFSETQ. V was shortened by 1 base and J by 7 bases, with 8 bases between the two germline ends. The CDR3 is CASSLYDSEAFF. The CDR3 DNA sequence: TGCGCCAGCAGCTTGTACGACAGTGAAGCTTTCTTT.

This clone turned up a few times. The chain is built from TRBV5-1 and TRBJ2-2; 7 nucleotides agree with TRBD1. Germline lookup yields CDR1 SGHRS and CDR2 YFSETQ. With 0 bases clipped from V and 0 bases from J, the junction kept 2 bases outside the gene matches. This CDR3 is built from 16 residues. The chain's CDR3 is CASSLAGGANTGELFF. The CDR3 coding sequence is TGCGCCAGCAGCTTGGCAGGGGGAGCGAACACCGGGGAGCTGTTTTTT. The full variable domain, rest sourced from reference TRBV5-1 and TRBJ2-2, is KAGVTQTPRYLIKTRGQQVTLSCSPISGHRSVSWYQQTPGQGLQFLFEYFSETQRNKGNFPGRFSGRQFSNSRSEMNVSTLELGDSALYLCASSLAGGANTGELFFGEGSRLTVL.

V gene TRBV6-5 combines with J gene TRBJ1-2; 7 positions agree with TRBD1. The CDR3 is 13 residues long. Trimming cost V 4 bases and J 7 bases; bases outside gene matches: 6. The germline CDR1 and CDR2 sequences are MNHEY and SVGAGI. CDR3 loop: CASSWLNRGGYTF. DNA of the CDR3: TGTGCCAGCAGTTGGTTAAACAGGGGTGGCTACACCTTC.

The rearrangement joins TRBV5-1 to TRBJ1-1; possibly TRBD1 for D (5 bases). The CDR3 totals 14 residues. CDR1 is SGHRS, CDR2 YFSETQ, per germline. Between the trimmed V and J ends, which lost 4 bases and 6 bases, there was a span of 16 bases. The CDR3 DNA reads as TGCGCCAGCAGCAAAGAGGGGAGGGTTGCTGAAGCTTTCTTT. It is translated as CASSKEGRVAEAFF.

CDR3 residues: CASSPNGDMNTEAFF. CDR3 nucleotides: TGTGCCAGCAGCCCTAATGGGGACATGAACACTGAAGCTTTCTTT. The rearrangement links TRBV5-4 to TRBJ1-1; D is perhaps TRBD1 (6 bases). Trimming removed 4 bases at V and 0 bases at J, with 13 bases between. The CDR3 totals 15 residues. Germline loops: CDR1 SGHNT, CDR2 YYREEE (reference sequence).

This clone came up a few times. The chain combines TRBV18 with TRBJ1-2; the match to TRBD1 covers 8 bases. Losses at the gene ends were 6 bases for V and 6 bases for J; bases not matched to a gene: 12. Germline CDR1 KGHSH, CDR2 LQKENI. The CDR3 extends over 15 amino acids. Here the CDR3 reads CASSPSPSGGDGYTF. In DNA, the CDR3 is TGTGCCAGCTCCCCAAGCCCCTCAGGGGGCGATGGCTACACCTTC. The complete variable domain, with remaining parts taken from reference TRBV18 and TRBJ1-2, reads NAGVMQNPRHLVRRRGQEARLRCSPMKGHSHVYWYRQLPEEGLKFMVYLQKENIIDESGMPKERFSAEFPKEGPSILRIQQVVRGDSAAYFCASSPSPSGGDGYTFGSGTRLTVV.

The V call is TRBV27, the J call TRBJ2-2, with TRBD2 identical over 15 bases. The CDR3 sequence is 16 residues long. Germline trimming cut 5 bases from V and 6 bases from J; bases unmatched to any gene: 4. The germline gives CDR1 MNHEY, CDR2 SMNVEV (reference sequence). Here the CDR3 reads CASSLRTSGGAGELFF. As DNA, the CDR3 is TGTGCCAGCAGTCTACGGACTAGCGGGGGGGCCGGGGAGCTGTTTTTT.

This clone appeared once. The gene calls are TRBV10-2 and TRBJ2-7, with 7 nucleotides matching TRBD2. Germline loops: CDR1 WSHSY, CDR2 SAAADI. The CDR3 length is 13 residues. V shed 8 bases, J shed 3 bases, and the junction held 7 bases outside the gene matches. CDR3 region: CASFEGTNYEQYF. Here the CDR3 DNA reads TGCGCCAGCTTCGAAGGGACTAACTACGAGCAGTACTTC.

This rearrangement joins TRBV9 to TRBJ2-7; 11 nucleotides match TRBD2. From germline, CDR1 is SGDLS and CDR2 YYNGEE. The CDR3 covers 22 residues. V dropped 0 bases and J dropped 2; count of bases not matched to a gene: 22. CDR3 region: CASSVAKQRTISGRAKTYEQYF. The DNA for the CDR3 is TGTGCCAGCAGCGTAGCTAAACAGAGGACGATTAGCGGGAGGGCAAAAACCTACGAGCAGTACTTC.

This sequence joins TRBV30 and TRBJ2-1; the match to TRBD2 covers 11 bases. The CDR3 is made up of 13 amino acids. Germline CDR1 GTSNPN, CDR2 SVGIG (reference sequence). Germline trimming cut 3 bases from V and 10 bases from J; bases unmatched to any gene: 5. CDR3 residues: CAWRASGGWEQFF. In DNA form, the CDR3 reads TGTGCCTGGAGGGCTAGCGGGGGGTGGGAGCAGTTCTTC.

The rearrangement joins TRBV9 to TRBJ1-5, with D perhaps matching TRBD1 (6 bases). V lost 4 bases, J lost 4 bases, and 12 bases lay in between. From germline, CDR1 is SGDLS and CDR2 YYNGEE. The CDR3 is 14 residues long. The CDR3 region has the DNA TGTGCCAGCAGCCAGGGGAGGGGAAATCAGCCCCAGCATTTT. Protein: CASSQGRGNQPQHF.